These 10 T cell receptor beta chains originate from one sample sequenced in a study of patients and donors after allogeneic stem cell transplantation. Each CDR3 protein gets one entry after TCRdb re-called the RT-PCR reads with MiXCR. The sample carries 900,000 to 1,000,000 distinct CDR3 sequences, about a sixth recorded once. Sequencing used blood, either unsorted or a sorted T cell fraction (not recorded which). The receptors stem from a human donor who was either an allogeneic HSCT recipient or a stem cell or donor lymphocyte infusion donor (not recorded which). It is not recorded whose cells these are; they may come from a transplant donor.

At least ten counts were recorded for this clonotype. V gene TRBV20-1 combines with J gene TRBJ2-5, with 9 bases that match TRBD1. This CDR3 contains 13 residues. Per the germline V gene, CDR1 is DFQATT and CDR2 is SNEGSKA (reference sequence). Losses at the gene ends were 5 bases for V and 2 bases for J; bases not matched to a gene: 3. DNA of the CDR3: TGCAGTGCTGGGACAGGGTTACAAGAGACCCAGTACTTC. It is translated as CSAGTGLQETQYF.

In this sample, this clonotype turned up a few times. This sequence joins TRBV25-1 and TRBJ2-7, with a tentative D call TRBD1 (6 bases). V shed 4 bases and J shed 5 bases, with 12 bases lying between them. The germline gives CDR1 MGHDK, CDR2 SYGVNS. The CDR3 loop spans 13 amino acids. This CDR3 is CASSVTGLDEQYF. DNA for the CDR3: TGTGCCAGCAGTGTAACAGGGCTCGACGAGCAGTACTTC.

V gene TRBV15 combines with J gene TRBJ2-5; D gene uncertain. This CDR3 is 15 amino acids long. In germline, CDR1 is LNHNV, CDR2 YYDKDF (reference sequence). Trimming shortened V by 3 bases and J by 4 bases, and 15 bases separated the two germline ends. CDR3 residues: CATSSTHPTGETQYF. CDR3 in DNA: TGTGCCACCAGCAGTACCCACCCCACGGGAGAGACCCAGTACTTC.

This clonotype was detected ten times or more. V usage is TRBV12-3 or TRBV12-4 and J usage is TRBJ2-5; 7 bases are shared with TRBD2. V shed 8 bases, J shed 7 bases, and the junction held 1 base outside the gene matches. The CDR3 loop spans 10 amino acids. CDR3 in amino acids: CASGGGTQYF. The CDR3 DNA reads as TGTGCCAGCGGGGGGGGGACCCAGTACTTC.

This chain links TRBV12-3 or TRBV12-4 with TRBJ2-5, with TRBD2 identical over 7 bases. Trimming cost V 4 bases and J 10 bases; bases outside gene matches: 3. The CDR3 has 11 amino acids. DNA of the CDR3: TGTGCCAGCAGTTCGGGACTACGCCAGTACTTC. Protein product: CASSSGLRQYF.

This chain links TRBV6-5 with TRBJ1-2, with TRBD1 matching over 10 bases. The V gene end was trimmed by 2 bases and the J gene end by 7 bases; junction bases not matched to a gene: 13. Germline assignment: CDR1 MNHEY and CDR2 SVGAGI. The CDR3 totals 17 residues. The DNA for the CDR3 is TGTGCCAGCAGTTACCTCTTGGACAGGGGGGTTATGAGTGGCTACACCTTC. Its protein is CASSYLLDRGVMSGYTF.

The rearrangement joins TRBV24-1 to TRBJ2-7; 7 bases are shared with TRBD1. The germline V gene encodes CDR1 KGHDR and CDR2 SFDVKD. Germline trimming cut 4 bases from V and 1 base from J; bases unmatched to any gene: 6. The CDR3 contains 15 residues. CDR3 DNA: TGTGCCACCAGTGACACCCGACAGGGATCCTACGAGCAGTACTTC. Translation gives CATSDTRQGSYEQYF.

The CDR3 nucleotides are TGTGCCAGCTCACCTCCGGGGCCCCGGGACATTCAGTACTTC. Its protein product is CASSPPGPRDIQYF. The chain is built from TRBV18 and TRBJ2-4; D possibly matches TRBD1 or TRBD2 (5 bases each). Germline assignment: CDR1 KGHSH and CDR2 LQKENI. This CDR3 region has 14 residues. V was clipped by 3 bases and J by 8 bases, with 14 bases between them.

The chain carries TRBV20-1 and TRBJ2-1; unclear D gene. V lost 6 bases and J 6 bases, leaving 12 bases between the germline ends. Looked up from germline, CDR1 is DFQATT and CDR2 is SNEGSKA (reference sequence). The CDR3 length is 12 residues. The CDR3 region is CSARTVVNEQFF. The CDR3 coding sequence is TGCAGTGCCAGGACGGTGGTCAATGAGCAGTTCTTC.

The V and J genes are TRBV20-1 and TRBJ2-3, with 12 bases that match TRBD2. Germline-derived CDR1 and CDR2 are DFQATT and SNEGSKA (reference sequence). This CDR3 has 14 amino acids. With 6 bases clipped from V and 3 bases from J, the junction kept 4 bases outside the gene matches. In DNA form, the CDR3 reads TGCAGTGCACCCACTAGCGGGGGGACAGATACGCAGTATTTT. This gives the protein CSAPTSGGTDTQYF.